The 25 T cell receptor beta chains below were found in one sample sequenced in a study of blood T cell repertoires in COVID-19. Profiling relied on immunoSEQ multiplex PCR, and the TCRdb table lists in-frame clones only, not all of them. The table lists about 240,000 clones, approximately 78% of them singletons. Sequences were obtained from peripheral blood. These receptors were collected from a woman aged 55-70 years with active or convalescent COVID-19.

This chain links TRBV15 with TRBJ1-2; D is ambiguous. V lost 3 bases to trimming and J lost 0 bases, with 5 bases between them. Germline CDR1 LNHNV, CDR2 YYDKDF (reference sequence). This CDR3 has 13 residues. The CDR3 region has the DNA TGTGCCACCAGCAGCGGGGCTAACTATGGCTACACCTTC. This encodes CATSSGANYGYTF.

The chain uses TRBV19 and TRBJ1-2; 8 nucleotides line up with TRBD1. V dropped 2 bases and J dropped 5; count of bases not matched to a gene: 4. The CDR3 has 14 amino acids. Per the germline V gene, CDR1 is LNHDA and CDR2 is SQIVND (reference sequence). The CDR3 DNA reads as TGTGCCAGTAGTATACCGGGACAGGTTTATGGCTACACCTTC. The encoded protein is CASSIPGQVYGYTF.

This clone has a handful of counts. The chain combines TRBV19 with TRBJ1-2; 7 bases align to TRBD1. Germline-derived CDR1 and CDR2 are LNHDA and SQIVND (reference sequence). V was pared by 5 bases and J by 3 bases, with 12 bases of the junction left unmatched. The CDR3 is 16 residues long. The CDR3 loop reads CASSVSQGWEDYGYTF. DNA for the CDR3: TGTGCCAGTAGTGTCTCACAGGGGTGGGAAGACTATGGCTACACCTTC.

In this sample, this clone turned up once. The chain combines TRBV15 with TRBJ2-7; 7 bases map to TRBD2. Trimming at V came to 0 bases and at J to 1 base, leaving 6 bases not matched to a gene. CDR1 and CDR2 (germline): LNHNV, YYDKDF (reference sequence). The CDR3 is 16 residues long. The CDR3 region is CATSRDFGTISYEQYF. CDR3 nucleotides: TGTGCCACCAGCAGAGATTTCGGGACTATTTCCTACGAGCAGTACTTC.

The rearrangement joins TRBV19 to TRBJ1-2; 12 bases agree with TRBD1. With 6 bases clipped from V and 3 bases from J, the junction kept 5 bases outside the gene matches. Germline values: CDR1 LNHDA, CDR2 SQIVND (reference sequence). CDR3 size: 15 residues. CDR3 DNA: TGTGCCAGTAGGCCGGGACAGGGGGCTTACTATGGCTACACCTTC. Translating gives CASRPGQGAYYGYTF.

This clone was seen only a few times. CDR3 coding DNA: TGCGCCAGCAGCCAAACAACCCCGGGAGAAAAACTGTTTTTT. It specifies CASSQTTPGEKLFF. The J gene is TRBJ1-4, the V gene TRBV4-1; no clear D. This CDR3 spans 14 amino acids. CDR1 and CDR2 from the germline V gene are MGHRA and YSYEKL. V was shortened by 2 bases and J by 8 bases, with 12 bases between the two germline ends.

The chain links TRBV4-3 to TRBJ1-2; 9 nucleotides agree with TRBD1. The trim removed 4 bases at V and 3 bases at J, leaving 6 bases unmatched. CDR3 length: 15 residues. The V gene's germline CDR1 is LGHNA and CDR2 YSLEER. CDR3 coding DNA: TGCGCCAGCAGCCGAGGCCGGGACAGGGACTATGGCTACACCTTC. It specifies CASSRGRDRDYGYTF.

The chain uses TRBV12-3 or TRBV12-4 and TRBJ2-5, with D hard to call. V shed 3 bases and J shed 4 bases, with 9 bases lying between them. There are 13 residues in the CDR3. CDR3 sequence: CASSFSERETQYF. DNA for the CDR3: TGTGCCAGCAGTTTCTCGGAGCGAGAGACCCAGTACTTC.

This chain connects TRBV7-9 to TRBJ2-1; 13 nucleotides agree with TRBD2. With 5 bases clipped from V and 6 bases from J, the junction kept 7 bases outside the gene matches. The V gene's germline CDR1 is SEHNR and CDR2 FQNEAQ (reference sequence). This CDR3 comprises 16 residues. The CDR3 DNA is TGTGCCAGCAGCCCTGGGACTAGCGGGGATGTCAATGAGCAGTTCTTC. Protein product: CASSPGTSGDVNEQFF.

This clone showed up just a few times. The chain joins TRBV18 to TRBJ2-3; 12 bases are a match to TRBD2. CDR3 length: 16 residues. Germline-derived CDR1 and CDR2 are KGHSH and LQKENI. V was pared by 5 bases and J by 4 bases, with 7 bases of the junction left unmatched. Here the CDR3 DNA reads TGTGCCAGCTCATCAAACCCTAGCGGGGGGGCAGATACGCAGTATTTT. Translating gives CASSSNPSGGADTQYF.

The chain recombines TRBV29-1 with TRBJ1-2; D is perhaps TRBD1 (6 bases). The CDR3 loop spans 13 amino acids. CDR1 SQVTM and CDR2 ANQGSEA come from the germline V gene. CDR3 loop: CTINRDRRYGYTF. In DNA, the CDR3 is TGCACGATAAACAGGGACCGTCGTTATGGCTACACCTTC.

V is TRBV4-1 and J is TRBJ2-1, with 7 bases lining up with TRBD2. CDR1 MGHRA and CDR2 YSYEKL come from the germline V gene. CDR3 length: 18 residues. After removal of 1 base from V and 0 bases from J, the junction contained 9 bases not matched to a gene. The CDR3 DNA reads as TGCGCCAGCAGCCAAGGGTGGGGGGGACCGAGCTCCTACAATGAGCAGTTCTTC. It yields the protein CASSQGWGGPSSYNEQFF.

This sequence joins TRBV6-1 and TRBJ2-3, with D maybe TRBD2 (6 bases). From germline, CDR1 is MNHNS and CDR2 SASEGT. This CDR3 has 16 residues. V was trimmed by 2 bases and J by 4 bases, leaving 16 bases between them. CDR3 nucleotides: TGTGCCAGCAGTGAAATACTAGCCTCCACCCCAGATACGCAGTATTTT. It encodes CASSEILASTPDTQYF.

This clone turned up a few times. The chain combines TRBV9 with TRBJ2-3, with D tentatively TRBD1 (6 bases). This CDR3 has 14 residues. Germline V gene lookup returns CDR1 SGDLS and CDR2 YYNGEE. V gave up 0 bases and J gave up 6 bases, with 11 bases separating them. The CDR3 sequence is CASSVVGARDTQYF. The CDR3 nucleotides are TGTGCCAGCAGCGTAGTGGGGGCAAGGGATACGCAGTATTTT.

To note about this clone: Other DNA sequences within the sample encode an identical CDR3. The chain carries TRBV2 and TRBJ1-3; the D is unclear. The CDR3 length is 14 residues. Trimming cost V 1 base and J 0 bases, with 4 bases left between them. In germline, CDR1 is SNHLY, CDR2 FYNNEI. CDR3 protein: CASSEGHSGNTIYF. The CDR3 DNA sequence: TGTGCCAGCAGTGAAGGGCACTCTGGAAACACCATATATTTT. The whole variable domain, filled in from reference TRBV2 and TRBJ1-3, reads EPEVTQTPSHQVTQMGQEVILRCVPISNHLYFYWYRQILGQKVEFLVSFYNNEISEKSEIFDDQFSVERPDGSNFTLKIRSTKLEDSAMYFCASSEGHSGNTIYFGEGSWLTVV.

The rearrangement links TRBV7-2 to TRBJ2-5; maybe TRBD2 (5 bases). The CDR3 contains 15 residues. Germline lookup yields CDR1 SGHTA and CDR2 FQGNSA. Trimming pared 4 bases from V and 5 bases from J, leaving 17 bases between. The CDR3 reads CASSSVLAGWETQYF. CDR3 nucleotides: TGTGCCAGCAGCTCTGTACTCGCGGGCTGGGAGACCCAGTACTTC.

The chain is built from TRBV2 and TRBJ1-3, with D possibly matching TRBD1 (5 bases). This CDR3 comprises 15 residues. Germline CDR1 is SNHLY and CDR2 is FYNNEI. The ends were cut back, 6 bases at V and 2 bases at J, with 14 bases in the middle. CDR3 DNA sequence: TGTGCCAGCAGGACGGGGGGATCCACTGGAAACACCATATATTTT. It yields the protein CASRTGGSTGNTIYF.

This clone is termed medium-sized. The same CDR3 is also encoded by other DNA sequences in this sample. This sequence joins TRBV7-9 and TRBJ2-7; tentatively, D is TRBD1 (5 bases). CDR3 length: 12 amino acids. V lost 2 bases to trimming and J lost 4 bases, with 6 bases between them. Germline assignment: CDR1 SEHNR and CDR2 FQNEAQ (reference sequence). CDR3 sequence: CASSLSGYEQYF. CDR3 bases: TGTGCCAGCAGCTTATCAGGGTACGAGCAGTACTTC.

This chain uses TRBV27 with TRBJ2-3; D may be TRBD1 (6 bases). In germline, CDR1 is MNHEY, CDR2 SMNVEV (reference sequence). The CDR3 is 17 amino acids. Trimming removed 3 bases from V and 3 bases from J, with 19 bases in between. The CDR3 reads CASSFSLRGGWTDTQYF. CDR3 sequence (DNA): TGTGCCAGCAGTTTCAGCCTCCGAGGGGGATGGACAGATACGCAGTATTTT.

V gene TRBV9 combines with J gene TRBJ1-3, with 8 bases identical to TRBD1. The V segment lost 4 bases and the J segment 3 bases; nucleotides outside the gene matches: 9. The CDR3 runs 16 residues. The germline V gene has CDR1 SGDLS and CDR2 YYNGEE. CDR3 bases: TGTGCCAGCAGCCCCCAGGACAGGGTGGGTGGAAACACCATATATTTT. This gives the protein CASSPQDRVGGNTIYF.

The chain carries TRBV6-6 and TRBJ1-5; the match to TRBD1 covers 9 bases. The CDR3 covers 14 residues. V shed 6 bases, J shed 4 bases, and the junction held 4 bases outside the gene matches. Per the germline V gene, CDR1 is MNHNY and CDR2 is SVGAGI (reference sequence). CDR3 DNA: TGTGCCAGCAGCAGGGACAGGGTGAATCAGCCCCAGCATTTT. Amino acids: CASSRDRVNQPQHF.

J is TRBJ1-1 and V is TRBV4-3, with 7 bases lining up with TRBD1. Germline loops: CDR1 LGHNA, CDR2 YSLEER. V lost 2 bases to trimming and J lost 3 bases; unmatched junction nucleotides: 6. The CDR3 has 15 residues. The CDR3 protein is CASSQLSGTDTEAFF. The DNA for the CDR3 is TGCGCCAGCAGCCAACTCTCTGGGACAGACACTGAAGCTTTCTTT.

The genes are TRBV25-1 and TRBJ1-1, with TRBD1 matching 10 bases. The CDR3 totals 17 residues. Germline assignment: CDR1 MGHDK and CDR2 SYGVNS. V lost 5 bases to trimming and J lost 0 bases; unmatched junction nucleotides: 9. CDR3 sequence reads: CASSPRDRGNMNTEAFF. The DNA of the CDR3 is TGTGCCAGCAGTCCCCGGGACAGGGGAAACATGAACACTGAAGCTTTCTTT.

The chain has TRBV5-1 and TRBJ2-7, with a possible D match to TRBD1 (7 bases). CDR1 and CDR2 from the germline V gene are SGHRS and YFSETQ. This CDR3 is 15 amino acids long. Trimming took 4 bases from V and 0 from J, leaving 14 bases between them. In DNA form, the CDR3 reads TGCGCCAGCAGCCCGGGGGACAGAGTCTCCTACGAGCAGTACTTC. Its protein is CASSPGDRVSYEQYF.

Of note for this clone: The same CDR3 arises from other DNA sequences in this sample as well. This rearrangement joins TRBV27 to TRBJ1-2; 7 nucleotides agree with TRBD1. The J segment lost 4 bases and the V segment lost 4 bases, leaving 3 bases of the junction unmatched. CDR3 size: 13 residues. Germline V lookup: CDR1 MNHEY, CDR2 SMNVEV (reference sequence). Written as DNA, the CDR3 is TGTGCCAGCAGTTCTAGACAGGGCTATGGCTACACCTTC. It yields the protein CASSSRQGYGYTF.